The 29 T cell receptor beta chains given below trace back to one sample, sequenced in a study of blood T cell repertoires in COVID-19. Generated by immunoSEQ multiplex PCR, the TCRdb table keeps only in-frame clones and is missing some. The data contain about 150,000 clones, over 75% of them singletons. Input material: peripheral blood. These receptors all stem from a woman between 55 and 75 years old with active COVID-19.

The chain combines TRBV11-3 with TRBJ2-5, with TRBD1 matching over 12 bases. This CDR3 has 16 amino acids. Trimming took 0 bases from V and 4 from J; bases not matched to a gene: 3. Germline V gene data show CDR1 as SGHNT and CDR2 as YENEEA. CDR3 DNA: TGTGCCAGCAGCTTAGATTGGGACAGGGGGCGAGAGACCCAGTACTTC. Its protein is CASSLDWDRGRETQYF.

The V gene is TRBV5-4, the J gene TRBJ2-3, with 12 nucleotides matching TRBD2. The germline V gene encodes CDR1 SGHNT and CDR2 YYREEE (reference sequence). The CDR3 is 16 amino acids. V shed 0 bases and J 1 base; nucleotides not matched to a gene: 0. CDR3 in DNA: TGTGCCAGCAGCTTGGGACTAGCGGGAGGCACAGATACGCAGTATTTT. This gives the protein CASSLGLAGGTDTQYF.

CDR3 nucleotide sequence: TGTGCCAGCAGTTTGACCGAGCGGCTTAGCACAGATACGCAGTATTTT. Amino acid sequence: CASSLTERLSTDTQYF. The gene calls are TRBV6-6 and TRBJ2-3; possibly TRBD2 for D (5 bases). V lost 4 bases, J lost 0 bases, and 14 bases lay in between. Germline-derived CDR1 and CDR2 are MNHNY and SVGAGI (reference sequence). The CDR3 is 16 amino acids.

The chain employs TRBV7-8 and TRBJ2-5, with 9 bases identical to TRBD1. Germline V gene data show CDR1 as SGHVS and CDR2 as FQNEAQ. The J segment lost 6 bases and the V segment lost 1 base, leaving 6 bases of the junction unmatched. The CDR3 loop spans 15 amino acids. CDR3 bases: TGTGCCAGCAGCTTAGTTCCGGGACAGGGCCAGACCCAGTACTTC. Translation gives CASSLVPGQGQTQYF.

This chain's CDR3 is CASSAGHGGSYYEQYF. CDR3 DNA: TGTGCCAGCAGCGCCGGCCATGGCGGGAGCTACTACGAGCAGTACTTC. The chain is built from TRBV9 and TRBJ2-7; 7 bases fit TRBD2. CDR1 is SGDLS, CDR2 YYNGEE, per germline. The CDR3 is 16 amino acids. V shed 3 bases and J 3 bases; nucleotides not matched to a gene: 12.

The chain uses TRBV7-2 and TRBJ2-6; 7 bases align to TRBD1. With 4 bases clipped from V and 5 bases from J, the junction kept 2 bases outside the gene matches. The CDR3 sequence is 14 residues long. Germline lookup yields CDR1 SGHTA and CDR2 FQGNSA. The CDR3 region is CASSSDRRANVLTF. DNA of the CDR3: TGTGCCAGCAGCTCGGACAGGAGGGCCAACGTCCTGACTTTC.

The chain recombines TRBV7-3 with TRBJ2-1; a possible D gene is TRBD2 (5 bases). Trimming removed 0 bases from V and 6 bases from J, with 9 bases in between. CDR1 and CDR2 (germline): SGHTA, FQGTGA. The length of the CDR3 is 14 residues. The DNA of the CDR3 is TGTGCCAGCAGCTTAACGCGAGGGTCCAATGAGCAGTTCTTC. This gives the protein CASSLTRGSNEQFF.

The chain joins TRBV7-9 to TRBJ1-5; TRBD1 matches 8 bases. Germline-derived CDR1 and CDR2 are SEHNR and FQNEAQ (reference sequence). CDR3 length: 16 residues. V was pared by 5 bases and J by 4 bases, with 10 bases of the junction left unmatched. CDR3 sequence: CASSPPDTGGNQPQHF. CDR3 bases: TGTGCCAGCAGCCCCCCGGACACAGGGGGTAATCAGCCCCAGCATTTT.

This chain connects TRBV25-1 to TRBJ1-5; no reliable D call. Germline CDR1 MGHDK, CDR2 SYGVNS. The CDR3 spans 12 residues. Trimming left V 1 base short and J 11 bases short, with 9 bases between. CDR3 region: CASSESGLAQHF. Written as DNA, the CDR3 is TGTGCCAGCAGTGAATCGGGATTGGCCCAGCATTTT. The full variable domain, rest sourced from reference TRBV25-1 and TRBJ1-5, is EADIYQTPRYLVIGTGKKITLECSQTMGHDKMYWYQQDPGMELHLIHYSYGVNSTEKGDLSSESTVSRIRTEHFPLTLESARPSHTSQYLCASSESGLAQHFGDGTRLSIL.

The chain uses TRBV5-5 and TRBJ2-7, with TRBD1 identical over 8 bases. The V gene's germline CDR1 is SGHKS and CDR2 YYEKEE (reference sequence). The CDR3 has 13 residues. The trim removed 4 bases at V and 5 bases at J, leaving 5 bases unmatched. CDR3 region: CASSQRTGNEQYF. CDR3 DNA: TGTGCCAGCAGCCAACGGACAGGGAACGAGCAGTACTTC.

The DNA for the CDR3 is TGTGCCAGCAGCTTAGTGGCTAGCGGGAGGGGGAATGAGCAGTTCTTC. This codes for CASSLVASGRGNEQFF. This chain joins TRBV7-6 and TRBJ2-1; 12 bases fit TRBD2. This CDR3 is built from 16 residues. CDR1 is SGHVS and CDR2 is FNYEAQ in the germline V gene. J lost 7 bases, V lost 1 base, and 5 bases had no gene match.

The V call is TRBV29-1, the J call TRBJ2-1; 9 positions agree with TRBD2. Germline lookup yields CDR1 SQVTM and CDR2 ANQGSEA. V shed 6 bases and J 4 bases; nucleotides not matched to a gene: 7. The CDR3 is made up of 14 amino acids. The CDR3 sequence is CSVPGLALYNEQFF. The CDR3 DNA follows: TGCAGCGTCCCCGGACTAGCGCTGTACAATGAGCAGTTCTTC.

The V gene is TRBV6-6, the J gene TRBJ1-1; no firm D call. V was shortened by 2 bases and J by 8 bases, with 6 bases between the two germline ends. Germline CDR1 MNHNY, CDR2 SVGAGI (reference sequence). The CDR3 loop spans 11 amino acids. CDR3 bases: TGTGCCAGCAGTTACAGGGAGGAAGCTTTCTTT. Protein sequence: CASSYREEAFF.

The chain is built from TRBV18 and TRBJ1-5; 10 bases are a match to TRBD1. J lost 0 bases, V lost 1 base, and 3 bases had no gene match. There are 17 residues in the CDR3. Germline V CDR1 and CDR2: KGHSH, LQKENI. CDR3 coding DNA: TGTGCCAGCTCACCACGGGACAGGGGCCCTAGCAATCAGCCCCAGCATTTT. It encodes CASSPRDRGPSNQPQHF.

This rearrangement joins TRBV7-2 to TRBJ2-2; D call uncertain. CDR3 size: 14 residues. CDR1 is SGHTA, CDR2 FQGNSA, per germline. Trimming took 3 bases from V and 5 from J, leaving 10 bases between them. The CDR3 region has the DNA TGTGCCAGCAGCTTCAGTGGCCATACCGGGGAGCTGTTTTTT. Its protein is CASSFSGHTGELFF.

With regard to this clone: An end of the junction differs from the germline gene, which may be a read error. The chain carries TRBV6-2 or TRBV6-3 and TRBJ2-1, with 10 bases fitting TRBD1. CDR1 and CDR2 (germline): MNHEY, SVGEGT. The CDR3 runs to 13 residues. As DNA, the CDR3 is TGTGCCAGCAGCCCGGGACAGGGGCCCACATCTCTCTTC. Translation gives CASSPGQGPTSLF.

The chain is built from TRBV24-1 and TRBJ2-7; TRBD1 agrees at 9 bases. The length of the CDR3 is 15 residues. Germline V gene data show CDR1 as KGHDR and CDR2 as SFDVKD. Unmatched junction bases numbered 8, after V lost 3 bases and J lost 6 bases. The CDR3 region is CATSDTGTGYSEQYF. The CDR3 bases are TGTGCCACCAGTGATACCGGGACAGGGTATTCCGAGCAGTACTTC.

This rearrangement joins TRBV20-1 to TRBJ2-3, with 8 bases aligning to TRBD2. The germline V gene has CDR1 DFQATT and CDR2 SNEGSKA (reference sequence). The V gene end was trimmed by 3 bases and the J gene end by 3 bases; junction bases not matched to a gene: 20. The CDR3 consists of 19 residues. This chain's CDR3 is CSASRLDATGLEFTDTQYF. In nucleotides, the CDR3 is TGCAGTGCTAGTCGTCTTGACGCAACGGGACTAGAGTTTACAGATACGCAGTATTTT.

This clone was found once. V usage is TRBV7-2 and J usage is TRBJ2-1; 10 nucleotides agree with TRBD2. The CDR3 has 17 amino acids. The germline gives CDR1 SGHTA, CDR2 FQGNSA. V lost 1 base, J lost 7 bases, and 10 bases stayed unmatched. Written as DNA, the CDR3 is TGTGCCAGCAGCTTAGTTCTAGCGGGAGAGGGGAGGAATGAGCAGTTCTTC. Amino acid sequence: CASSLVLAGEGRNEQFF.

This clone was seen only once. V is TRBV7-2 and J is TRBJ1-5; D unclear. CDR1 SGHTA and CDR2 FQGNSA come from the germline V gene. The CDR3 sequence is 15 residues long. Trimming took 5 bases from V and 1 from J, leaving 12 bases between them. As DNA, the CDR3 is TGTGCCAGCAGCCCCGAAAGCGCGAGCAATCAGCCCCAGCATTTT. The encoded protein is CASSPESASNQPQHF. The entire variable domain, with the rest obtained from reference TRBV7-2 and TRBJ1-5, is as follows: GAGVSQSPSNKVTEKGKDVELRCDPISGHTALYWYRQSLGQGLEFLIYFQGNSAPDKSGLPSDRFSAERTGGSVSTLTIQRTQQEDSAVYLCASSPESASNQPQHFGDGTRLSIL.

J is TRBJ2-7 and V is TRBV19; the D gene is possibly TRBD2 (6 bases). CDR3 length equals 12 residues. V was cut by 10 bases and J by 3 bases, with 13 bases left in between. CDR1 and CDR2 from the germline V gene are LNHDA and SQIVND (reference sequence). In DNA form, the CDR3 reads TGTGCCACCCGGGACTTATACTACGAGCAGTACTTC. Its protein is CATRDLYYEQYF.

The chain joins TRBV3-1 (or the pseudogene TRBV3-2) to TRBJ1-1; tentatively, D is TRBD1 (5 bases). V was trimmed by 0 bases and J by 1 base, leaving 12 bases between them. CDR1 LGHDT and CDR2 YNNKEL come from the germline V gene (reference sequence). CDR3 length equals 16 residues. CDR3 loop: CASSQDPDIRNTEAFF. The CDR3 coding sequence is TGTGCCAGCAGCCAAGACCCGGACATTCGGAACACTGAAGCTTTCTTT.

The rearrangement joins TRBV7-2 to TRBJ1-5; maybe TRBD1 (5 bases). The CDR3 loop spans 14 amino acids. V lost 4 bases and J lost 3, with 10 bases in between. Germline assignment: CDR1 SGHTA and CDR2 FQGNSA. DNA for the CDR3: TGTGCCAGCAGCTCCCAGGGATACAATCAGCCCCAGCATTTT. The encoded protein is CASSSQGYNQPQHF.

Written as DNA, the CDR3 is TGTGCCAGCAGCGGGGGGACTAGCGCCTCCTACGAGCAGTACTTC. It translates to CASSGGTSASYEQYF. The chain uses TRBV9 and TRBJ2-7, with TRBD2 identical over 10 bases. CDR3 length equals 15 residues. V was pared by 3 bases and J by 0 bases, with 3 bases of the junction left unmatched. The germline V gene encodes CDR1 SGDLS and CDR2 YYNGEE.

CDR3 in amino acids: CASSLDRAREKLFF. The DNA for the CDR3 is TGTGCCAGCAGCCTAGACAGGGCTCGGGAAAAACTGTTTTTT. This rearrangement joins TRBV6-5 to TRBJ1-4, with 7 bases fitting TRBD1. After removal of 6 bases from V and 8 bases from J, the junction contained 9 bases not matched to a gene. Per germline, CDR1 MNHEY and CDR2 SVGAGI. This CDR3 spans 14 amino acids.

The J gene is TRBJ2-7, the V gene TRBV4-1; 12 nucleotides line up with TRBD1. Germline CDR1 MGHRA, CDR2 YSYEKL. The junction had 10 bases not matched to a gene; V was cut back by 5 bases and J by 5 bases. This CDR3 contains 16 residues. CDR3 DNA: TGCGCCAGCAGCGCACCCGGGACAGGGGGCAGGAACGAGCAGTACTTC. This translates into CASSAPGTGGRNEQYF.

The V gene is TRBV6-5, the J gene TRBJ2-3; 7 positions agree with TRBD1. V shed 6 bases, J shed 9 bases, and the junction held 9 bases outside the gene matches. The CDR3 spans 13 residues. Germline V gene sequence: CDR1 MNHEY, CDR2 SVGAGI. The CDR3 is CASSLDRARTQYF. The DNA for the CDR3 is TGTGCCAGCAGCCTTGACAGGGCGAGGACGCAGTATTTT.

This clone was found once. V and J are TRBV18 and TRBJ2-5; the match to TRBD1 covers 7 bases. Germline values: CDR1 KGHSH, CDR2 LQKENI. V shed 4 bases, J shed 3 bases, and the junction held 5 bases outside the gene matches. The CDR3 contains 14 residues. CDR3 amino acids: CASSRTGQKETQYF. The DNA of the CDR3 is TGTGCCAGCTCACGAACGGGACAGAAAGAGACCCAGTACTTC.

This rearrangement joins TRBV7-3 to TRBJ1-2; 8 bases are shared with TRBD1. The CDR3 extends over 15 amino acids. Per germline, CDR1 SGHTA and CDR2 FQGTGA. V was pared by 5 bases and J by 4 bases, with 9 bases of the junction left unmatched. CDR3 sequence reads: CASSKDPGTGYGYTF. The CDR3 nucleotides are TGTGCCAGCAGCAAAGATCCCGGGACAGGCTATGGCTACACCTTC.